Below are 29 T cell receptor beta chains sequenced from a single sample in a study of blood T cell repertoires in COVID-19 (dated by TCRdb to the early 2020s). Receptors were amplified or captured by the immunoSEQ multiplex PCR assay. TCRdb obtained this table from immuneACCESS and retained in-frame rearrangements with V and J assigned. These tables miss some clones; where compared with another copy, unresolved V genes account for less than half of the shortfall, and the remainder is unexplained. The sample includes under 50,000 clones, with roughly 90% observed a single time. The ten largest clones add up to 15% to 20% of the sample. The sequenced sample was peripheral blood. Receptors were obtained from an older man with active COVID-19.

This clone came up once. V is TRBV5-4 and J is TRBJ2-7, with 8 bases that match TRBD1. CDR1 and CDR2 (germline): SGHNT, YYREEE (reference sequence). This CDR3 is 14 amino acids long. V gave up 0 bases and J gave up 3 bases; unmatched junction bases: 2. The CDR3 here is CASSLGRGRYEQYF. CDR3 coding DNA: TGTGCCAGCAGCTTGGGCAGGGGGCGCTACGAGCAGTACTTC.

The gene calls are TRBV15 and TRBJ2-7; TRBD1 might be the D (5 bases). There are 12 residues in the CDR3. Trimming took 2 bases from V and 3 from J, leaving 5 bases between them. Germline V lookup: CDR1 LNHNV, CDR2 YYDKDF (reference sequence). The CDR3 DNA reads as TGTGCCACCAGCAGACAGGGCTACGAGCAGTACTTC. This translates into CATSRQGYEQYF.

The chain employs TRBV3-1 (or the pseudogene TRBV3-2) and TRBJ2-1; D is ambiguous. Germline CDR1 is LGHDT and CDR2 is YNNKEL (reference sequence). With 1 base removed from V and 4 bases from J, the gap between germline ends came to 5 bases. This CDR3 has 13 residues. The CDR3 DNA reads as TGTGCCAGCAGCCAAGGTCGGTACAATGAGCAGTTCTTC. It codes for CASSQGRYNEQFF.

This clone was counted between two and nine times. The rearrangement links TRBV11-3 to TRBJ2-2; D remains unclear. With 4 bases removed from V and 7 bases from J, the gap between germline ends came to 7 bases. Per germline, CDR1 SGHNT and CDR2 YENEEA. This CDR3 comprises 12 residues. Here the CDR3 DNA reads TGTGCCAGCAGCTCCTCCTACGGGGAGCTGTTTTTT. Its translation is CASSSSYGELFF.

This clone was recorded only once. The CDR3 sequence is CATSLGTSGREGYEQYF. The CDR3 coding sequence is TGTGCCACCAGCCTTGGGACTAGCGGGAGGGAGGGCTACGAGCAGTACTTC. This chain joins TRBV24-1 and TRBJ2-7; 16 nucleotides align to TRBD2. The CDR3 has 17 residues. The junction had 8 bases not matched to a gene; V was cut back by 7 bases and J by 3 bases. From germline, CDR1 is KGHDR and CDR2 SFDVKD.

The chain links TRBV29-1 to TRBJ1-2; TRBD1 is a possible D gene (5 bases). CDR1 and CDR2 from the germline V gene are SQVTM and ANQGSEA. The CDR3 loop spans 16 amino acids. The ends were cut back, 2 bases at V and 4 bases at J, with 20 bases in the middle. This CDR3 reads CSVERGVEGPLYGYTF. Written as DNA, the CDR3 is TGCAGCGTTGAAAGGGGCGTGGAGGGACCCCTCTATGGCTACACCTTC. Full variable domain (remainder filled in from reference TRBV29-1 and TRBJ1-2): SAVISQKPSRDICQRGTSLTIQCQVDSQVTMMFWYRQQPGQSLTLIATANQGSEATYESGFVIDKFPISRPNLTFSTLTVSNMSPEDSSIYLCSVERGVEGPLYGYTFGSGTRLTVV.

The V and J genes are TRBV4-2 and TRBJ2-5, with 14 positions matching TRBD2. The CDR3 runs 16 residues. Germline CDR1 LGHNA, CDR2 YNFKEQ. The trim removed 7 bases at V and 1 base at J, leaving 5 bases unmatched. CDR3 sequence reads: CASTRTSGRTQETQYF. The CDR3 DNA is TGTGCCAGCACAAGGACTAGCGGGAGGACCCAAGAGACCCAGTACTTC.

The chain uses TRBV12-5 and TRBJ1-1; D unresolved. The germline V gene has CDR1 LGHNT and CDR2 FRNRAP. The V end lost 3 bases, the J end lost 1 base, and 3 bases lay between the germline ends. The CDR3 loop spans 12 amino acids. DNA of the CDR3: TGTGCTAGTGGTTTCGGGAACACTGAAGCTTTCTTT. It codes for CASGFGNTEAFF.

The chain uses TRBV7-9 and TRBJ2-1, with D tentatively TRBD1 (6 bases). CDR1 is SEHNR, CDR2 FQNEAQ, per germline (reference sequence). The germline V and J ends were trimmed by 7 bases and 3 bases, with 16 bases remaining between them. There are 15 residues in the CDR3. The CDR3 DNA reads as TGTGCCAGCAATTTACAGGGTCTCTTCTACAATGAGCAGTTCTTC. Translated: CASNLQGLFYNEQFF.

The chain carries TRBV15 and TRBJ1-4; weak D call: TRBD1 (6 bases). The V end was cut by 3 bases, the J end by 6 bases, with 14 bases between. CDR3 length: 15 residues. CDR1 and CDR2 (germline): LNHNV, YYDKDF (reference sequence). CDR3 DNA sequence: TGTGCCACCAGCAGCAGCAGGGGAAAGGATGAAAAACTGTTTTTT. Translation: CATSSSRGKDEKLFF. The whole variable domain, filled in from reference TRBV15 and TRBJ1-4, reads DAMVIQNPRYQVTQFGKPVTLSCSQTLNHNVMYWYQQKSSQAPKLLFHYYDKDFNNEADTPDNFQSRRPNTSFCFLDIRSPGLGDTAMYLCATSSSRGKDEKLFFGSGTQLSVL.

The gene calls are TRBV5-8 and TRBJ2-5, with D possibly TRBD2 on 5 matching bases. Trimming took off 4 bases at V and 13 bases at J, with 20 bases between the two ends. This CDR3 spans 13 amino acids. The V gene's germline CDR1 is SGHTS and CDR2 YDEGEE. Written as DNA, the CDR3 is TGTGCCAGCAGCCCGGGATACGGCGGGCCGACGTACTTC. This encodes CASSPGYGGPTYF.

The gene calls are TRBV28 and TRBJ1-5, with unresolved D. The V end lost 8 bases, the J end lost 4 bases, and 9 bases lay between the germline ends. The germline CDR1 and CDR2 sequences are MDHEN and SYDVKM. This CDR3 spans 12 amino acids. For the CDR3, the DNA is TGTGCCAGCCATTCCGGTAATCAGCCCCAGCATTTT. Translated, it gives CASHSGNQPQHF.

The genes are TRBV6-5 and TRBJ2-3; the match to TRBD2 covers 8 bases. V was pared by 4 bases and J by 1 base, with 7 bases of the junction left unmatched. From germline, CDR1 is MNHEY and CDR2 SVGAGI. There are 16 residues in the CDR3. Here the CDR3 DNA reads TGTGCCAGCAGTTTCTCCGGGGGGGGCGGCACAGATACGCAGTATTTT. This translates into CASSFSGGGGTDTQYF.

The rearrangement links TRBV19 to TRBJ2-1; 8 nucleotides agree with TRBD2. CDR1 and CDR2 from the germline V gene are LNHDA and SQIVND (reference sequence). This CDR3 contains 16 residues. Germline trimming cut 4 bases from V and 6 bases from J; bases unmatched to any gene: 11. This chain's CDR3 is CASSTLSGAEVNEQFF. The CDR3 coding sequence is TGTGCCAGTAGTACCCTTAGCGGGGCCGAGGTCAATGAGCAGTTCTTC.

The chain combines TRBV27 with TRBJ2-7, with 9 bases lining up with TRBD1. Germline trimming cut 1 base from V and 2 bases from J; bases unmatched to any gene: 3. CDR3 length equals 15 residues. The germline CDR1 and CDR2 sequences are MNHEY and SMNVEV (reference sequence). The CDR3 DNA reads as TGTGCCAGCAGTTTATATGGGACAGGGACCTACGAGCAGTACTTC. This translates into CASSLYGTGTYEQYF.

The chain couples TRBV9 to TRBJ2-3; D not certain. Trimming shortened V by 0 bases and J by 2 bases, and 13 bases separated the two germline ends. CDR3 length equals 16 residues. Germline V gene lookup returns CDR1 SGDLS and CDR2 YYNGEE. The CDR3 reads CASSVAYSRITDTQYF. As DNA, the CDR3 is TGTGCCAGCAGCGTAGCTTATTCCAGAATCACAGATACGCAGTATTTT.

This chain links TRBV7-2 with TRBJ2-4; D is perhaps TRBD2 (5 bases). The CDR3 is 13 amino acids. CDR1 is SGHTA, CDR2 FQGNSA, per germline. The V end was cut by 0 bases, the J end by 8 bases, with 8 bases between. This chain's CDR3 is CASSLAGRDIQYF. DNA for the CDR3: TGTGCCAGCAGCTTAGCCGGGCGGGACATTCAGTACTTC.

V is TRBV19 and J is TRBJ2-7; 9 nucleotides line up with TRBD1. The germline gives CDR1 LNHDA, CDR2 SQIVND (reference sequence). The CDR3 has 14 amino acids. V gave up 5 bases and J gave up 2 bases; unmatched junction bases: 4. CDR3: CASSLGTGTYEQYF. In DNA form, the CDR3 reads TGTGCCAGTAGTCTGGGGACAGGGACCTACGAGCAGTACTTC.

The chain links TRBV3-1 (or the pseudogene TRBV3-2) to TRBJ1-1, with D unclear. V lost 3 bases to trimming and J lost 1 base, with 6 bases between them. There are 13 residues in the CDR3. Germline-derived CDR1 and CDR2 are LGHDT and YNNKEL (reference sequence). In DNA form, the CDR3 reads TGTGCCAGCAGCCACCTAGAGAACACTGAAGCTTTCTTT. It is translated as CASSHLENTEAFF.

CDR3 bases: TGTGCCAGCAGTGAAGATCGGGATCAGCCCCAGCATTTT. Translating gives CASSEDRDQPQHF. V is TRBV2 and J is TRBJ1-5; D not certain. The CDR3 spans 13 residues. CDR1 SNHLY and CDR2 FYNNEI come from the germline V gene. V shed 1 base and J shed 5 bases, with 6 bases lying between them.

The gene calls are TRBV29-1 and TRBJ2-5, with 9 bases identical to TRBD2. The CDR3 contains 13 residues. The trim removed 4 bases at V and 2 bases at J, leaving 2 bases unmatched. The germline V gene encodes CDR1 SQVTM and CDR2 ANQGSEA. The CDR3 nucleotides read TGCAGCGTTGTAACTAGCGGGCAAGAGACCCAGTACTTC. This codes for CSVVTSGQETQYF.

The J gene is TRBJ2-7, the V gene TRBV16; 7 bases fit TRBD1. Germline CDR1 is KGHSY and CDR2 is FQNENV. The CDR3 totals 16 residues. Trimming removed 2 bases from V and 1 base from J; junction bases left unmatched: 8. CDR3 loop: CASSQRQGGASYEQYF. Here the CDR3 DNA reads TGTGCCAGCAGCCAAAGGCAAGGGGGCGCGTCCTACGAGCAGTACTTC.

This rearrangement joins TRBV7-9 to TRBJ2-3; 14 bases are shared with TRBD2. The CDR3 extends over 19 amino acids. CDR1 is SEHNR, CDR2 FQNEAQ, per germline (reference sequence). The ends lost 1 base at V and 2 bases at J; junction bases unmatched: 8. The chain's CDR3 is CASSLVGLAGGSHTDTQYF. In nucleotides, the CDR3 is TGTGCCAGCAGCTTAGTCGGACTAGCGGGAGGTAGTCACACAGATACGCAGTATTTT.

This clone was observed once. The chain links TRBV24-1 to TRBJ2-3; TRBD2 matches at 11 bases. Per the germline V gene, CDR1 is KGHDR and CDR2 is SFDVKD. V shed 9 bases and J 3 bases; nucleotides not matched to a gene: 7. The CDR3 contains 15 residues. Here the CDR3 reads CATSPIAGGTDTQYF. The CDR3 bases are TGTGCCACCTCCCCCATAGCGGGAGGGACAGATACGCAGTATTTT.

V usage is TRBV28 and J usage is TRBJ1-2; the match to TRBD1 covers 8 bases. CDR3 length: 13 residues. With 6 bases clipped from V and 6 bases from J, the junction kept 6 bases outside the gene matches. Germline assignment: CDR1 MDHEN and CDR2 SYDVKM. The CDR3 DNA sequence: TGTGCCAGCAGCCCCAGGGGGCAAGATGGCTACACCTTC. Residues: CASSPRGQDGYTF.

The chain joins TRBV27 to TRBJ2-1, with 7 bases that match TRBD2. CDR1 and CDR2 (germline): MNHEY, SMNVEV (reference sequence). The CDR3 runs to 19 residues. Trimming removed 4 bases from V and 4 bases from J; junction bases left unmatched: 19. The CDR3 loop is CASSSSPRAGGRVYNEQFF. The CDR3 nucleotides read TGTGCCAGCAGTTCCTCCCCCCGCGCCGGCGGGAGAGTTTACAATGAGCAGTTCTTC.

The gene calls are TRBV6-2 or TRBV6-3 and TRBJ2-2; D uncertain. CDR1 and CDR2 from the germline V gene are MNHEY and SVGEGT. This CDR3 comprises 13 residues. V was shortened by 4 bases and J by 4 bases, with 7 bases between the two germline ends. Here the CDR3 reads CASSSVATGELFF. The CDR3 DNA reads TGTGCCAGCAGTTCAGTAGCCACCGGGGAGCTGTTTTTT.

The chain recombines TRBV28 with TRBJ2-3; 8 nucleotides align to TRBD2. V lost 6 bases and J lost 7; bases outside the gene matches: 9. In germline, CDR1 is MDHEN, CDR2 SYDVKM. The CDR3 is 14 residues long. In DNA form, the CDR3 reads TGTGCCAGCAGGGGTAGCGGGACAACTTATACGCAGTATTTT. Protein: CASRGSGTTYTQYF.

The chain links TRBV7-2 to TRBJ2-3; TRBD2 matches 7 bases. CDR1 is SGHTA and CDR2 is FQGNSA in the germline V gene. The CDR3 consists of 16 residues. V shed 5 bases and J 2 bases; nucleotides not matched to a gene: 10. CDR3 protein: CASSLTGGPPTDTQYF. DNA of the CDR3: TGTGCCAGCAGCCTTACGGGGGGACCCCCCACAGATACGCAGTATTTT.